This T cell receptor (beta chain) appears in the sequencing data of a study of OX40 agonist ivuxolimab in advanced cancers. Whole-study context: People who had prior anti-PD-1, anti-PD-L1 or anti-CTLA-4 therapy could take part, and about 37% had some.

No patient had autoimmune disease or received systemic immunosuppression. Germline V gene data show CDR1 as LGHNA and CDR2 as YSLEER. This CDR3 is 16 amino acids long. V was shortened by 4 bases and J by 7 bases, with 22 bases between the two germline ends. This clone was seen only once. Its specificity is unknown. TCRdb keeps only in-frame clones here, not all; method: immunoSEQ multiplex PCR. This table holds about 140,000 clones, 85% to 95% found once. Overall study results and limits: Some patients who did not respond also had low normalized T-cell clonal expansion.

The chain uses TRBV4-3 and TRBJ1-2; maybe TRBD1 (5 bases). Here the sequenced sample was CD4+ or CD8+ T cells sorted from blood, taken in a trial of the OX40 agonist ivuxolimab. The receptor was isolated from an adult with an advanced solid tumor such as melanoma, head and neck, liver or kidney cancer. The CDR3: CASSREYSGPGAGYTF. In nucleotides, the CDR3 is TGCGCCAGCAGCCGGGAATATTCGGGGCCGGGAGCTGGCTACACCTTC.